Detailed here is one T cell receptor beta chain. The CDR3 is 15 amino acids. Germline V gene lookup returns CDR1 SGHTA and CDR2 FQGTGA. V shed 5 bases, J shed 4 bases, and the junction held 9 bases outside the gene matches. The entry originates in a study of blood T cell repertoires in COVID-19. In Seattle, patients joined the study during active infection and were tracked longitudinally. As processed by the authors: Reference gene primer amplification gave nucleated cell count estimates. TCRdb's copy holds only in-frame clones and misses some; the assay was immunoSEQ multiplex PCR. V, J and clone size are those of that table, while D and trimming were read from the DNA. Here the sample spans 350,000 or so clones, about 90% being singletons.

This receptor was identified in a woman in her twenties or thirties with COVID-19, enrolled during active disease. Sequencing used peripheral blood. The chain employs TRBV7-3 and TRBJ2-7; 9 bases line up with TRBD1. This chain's CDR3 is CASSAPYRGLYEQYF. In DNA, the CDR3 is TGTGCCAGCAGCGCACCCTACAGGGGGCTTTACGAGCAGTACTTC.